This T cell receptor beta chain was obtained from a study of T cells in tumors after PD-1 blockade. Overall study context: Some patients also took daily vismodegib 150 mg during anti-PD-1 treatment. Mean per blood sample: 113,528 templates (about 24,000-290,000), 36,536 unique clonotypes.

TCRdb's copy holds only in-frame clones and misses some; the assay was immunoSEQ multiplex PCR. The sample lists more than 50,000 clones, 74% occurring once. Input was roughly 550 ng to 6,500 ng of genomic DNA from tumor or blood. Study-wide results and limits: Around 37% of tumor TCR clonotypes were also found in blood.

Per the germline V gene, CDR1 is GTSNPN and CDR2 is SVGIG (reference sequence). This CDR3 has 11 residues. V was pared by 2 bases and J by 6 bases, with 1 base of the junction left unmatched. Details on this clone: Its antigen is not known. This sample also contains other DNA sequences that code for the same CDR3.

This TCR came from a human donor with basal cell carcinoma. This chain connects TRBV30 to TRBJ2-7, with 7 bases fitting TRBD2. The input for sequencing was PBMCs, taken after anti-PD-1 treatment. CDR3 residues: CAWSPGGEQYF. The CDR3 DNA reads TGTGCCTGGAGTCCGGGGGGCGAGCAGTACTTC.